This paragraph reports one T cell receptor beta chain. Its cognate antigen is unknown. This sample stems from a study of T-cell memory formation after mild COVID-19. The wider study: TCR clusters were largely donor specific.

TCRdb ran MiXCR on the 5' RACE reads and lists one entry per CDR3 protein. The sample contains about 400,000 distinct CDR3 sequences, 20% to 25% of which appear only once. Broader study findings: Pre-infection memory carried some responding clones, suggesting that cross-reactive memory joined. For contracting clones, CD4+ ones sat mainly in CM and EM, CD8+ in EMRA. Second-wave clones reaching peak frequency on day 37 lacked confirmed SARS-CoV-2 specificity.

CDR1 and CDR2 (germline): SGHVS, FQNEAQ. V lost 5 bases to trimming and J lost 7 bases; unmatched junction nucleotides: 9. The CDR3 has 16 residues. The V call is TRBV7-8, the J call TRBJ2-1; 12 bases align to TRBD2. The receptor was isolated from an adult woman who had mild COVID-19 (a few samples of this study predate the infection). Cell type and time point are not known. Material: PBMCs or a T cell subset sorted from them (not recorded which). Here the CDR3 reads CASSLQLAGGQNEQFF. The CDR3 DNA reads TGTGCCAGCAGCCTGCAACTAGCGGGGGGTCAGAATGAGCAGTTCTTC. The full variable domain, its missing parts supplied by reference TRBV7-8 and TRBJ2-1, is GAGVSQSPRYKVAKRGQDVALRCDPISGHVSLFWYQQALGQGPEFLTYFQNEAQLDKSGLPSDRFFAERPEGSVSTLKIQRTQQEDSAVYLCASSLQLAGGQNEQFFGPGTRLTVL.